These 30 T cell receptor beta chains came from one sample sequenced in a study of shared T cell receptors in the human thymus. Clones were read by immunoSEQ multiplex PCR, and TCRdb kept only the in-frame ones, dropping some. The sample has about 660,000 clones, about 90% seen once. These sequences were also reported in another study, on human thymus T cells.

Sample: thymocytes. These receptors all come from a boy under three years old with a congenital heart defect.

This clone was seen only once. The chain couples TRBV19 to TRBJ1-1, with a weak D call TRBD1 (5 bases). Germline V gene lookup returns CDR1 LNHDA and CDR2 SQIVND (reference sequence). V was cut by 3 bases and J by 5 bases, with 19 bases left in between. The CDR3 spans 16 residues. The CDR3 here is CASSIGAGPEGTEAFF. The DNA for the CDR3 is TGTGCCAGTAGTATCGGGGCGGGGCCGGAGGGTACTGAAGCTTTCTTT.

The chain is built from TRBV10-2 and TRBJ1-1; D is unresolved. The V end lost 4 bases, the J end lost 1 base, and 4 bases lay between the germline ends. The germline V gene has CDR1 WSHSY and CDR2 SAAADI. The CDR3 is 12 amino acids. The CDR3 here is CASSGQNTEAFF. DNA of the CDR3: TGCGCCAGCAGTGGGCAGAACACTGAAGCTTTCTTT.

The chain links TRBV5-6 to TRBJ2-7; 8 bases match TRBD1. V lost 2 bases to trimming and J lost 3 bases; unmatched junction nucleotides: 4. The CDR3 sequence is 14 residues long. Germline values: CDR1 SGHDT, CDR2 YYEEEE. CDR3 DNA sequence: TGTGCCAGCAGCTTACGACAGGGGAACTACGAGCAGTACTTC. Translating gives CASSLRQGNYEQYF.

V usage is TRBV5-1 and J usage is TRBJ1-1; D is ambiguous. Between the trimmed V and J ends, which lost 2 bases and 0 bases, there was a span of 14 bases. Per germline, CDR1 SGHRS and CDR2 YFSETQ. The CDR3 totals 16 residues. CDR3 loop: CASSFLGGVMNTEAFF. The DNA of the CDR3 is TGCGCCAGCAGCTTCTTGGGCGGGGTTATGAACACTGAAGCTTTCTTT.

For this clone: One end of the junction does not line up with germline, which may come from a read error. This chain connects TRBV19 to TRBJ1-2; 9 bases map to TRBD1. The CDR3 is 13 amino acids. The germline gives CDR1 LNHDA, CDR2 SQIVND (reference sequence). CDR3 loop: CASTIGGQGSFSF. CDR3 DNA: TGTGCCAGTACCATCGGAGGACAGGGGTCCTTCTCCTTC.

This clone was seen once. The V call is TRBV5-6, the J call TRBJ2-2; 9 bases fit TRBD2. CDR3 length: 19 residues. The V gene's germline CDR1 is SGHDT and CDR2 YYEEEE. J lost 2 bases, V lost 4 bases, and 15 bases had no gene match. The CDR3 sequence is CASSRDPWPSGANTGELFF. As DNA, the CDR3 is TGTGCCAGCAGCCGGGACCCGTGGCCTAGCGGGGCCAACACCGGGGAGCTGTTTTTT.

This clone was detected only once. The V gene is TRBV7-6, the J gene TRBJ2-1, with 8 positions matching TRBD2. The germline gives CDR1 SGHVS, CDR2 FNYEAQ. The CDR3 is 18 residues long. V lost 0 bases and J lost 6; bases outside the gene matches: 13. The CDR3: CASSLALLQREPRNEQFF. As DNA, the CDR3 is TGTGCCAGCAGCTTAGCGCTCTTACAGCGGGAGCCCCGCAATGAGCAGTTCTTC. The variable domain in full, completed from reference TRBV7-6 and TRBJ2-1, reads GAGVSQSPRYKVTKRGQDVALRCDPISGHVSLYWYRQALGQGPEFLTYFNYEAQQDKSGLPNDRFSAERPEGSISTLTIQRTEQRDSAMYRCASSLALLQREPRNEQFFGPGTRLTVL.

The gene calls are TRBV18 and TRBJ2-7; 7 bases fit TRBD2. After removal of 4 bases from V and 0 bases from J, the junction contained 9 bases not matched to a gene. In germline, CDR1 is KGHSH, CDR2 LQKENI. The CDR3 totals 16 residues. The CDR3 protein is CASSLVRRGSSYEQYF. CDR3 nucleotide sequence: TGTGCCAGCTCACTCGTGCGGCGGGGGAGCTCCTACGAGCAGTACTTC. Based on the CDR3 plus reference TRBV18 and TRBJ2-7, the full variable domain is NAGVMQNPRHLVRRRGQEARLRCSPMKGHSHVYWYRQLPEEGLKFMVYLQKENIIDESGMPKERFSAEFPKEGPSILRIQQVVRGDSAAYFCASSLVRRGSSYEQYFGPGTRLTVT.

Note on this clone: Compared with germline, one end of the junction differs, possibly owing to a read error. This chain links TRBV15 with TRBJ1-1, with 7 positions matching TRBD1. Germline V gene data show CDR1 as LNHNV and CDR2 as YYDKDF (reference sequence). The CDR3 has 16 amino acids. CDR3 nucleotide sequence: TGTGCCACCGGCAGAGCGGGAAGCAGGGGGTCCACTGAAGCTTTCTTT. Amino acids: CATGRAGSRGSTEAFF.

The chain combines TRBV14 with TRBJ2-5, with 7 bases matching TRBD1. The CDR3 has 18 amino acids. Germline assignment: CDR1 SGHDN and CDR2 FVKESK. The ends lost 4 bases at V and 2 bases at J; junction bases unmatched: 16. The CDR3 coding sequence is TGTGCCAGCAGCCGATTAACGGGACAGCAAACACATCAAGAGACCCAGTACTTC. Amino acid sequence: CASSRLTGQQTHQETQYF. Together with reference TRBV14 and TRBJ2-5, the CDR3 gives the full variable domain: EAGVTQFPSHSVIEKGQTVTLRCDPISGHDNLYWYRRVMGKEIKFLLHFVKESKQDESGMPNNRFLAERTGGTYSTLKVQPAELEDSGVYFCASSRLTGQQTHQETQYFGPGTRLLVL.

This CDR3 is CAISERDNPYEQYF. For the CDR3, the DNA is TGTGCCATCAGTGAGCGGGATAACCCCTACGAGCAGTACTTC. The V call is TRBV10-3, the J call TRBJ2-7, with D tentatively TRBD2 (5 bases). V was shortened by 2 bases and J by 2 bases, with 10 bases between the two germline ends. In germline, CDR1 is ENHRY, CDR2 SYGVKD. The CDR3 has 14 amino acids.

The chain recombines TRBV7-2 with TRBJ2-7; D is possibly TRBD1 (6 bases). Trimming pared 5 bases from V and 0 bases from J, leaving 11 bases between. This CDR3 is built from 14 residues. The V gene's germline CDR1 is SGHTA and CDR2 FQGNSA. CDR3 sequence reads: CASSPQGTSYEQYF. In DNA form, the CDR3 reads TGTGCCAGCAGCCCCCAGGGGACCTCCTACGAGCAGTACTTC.

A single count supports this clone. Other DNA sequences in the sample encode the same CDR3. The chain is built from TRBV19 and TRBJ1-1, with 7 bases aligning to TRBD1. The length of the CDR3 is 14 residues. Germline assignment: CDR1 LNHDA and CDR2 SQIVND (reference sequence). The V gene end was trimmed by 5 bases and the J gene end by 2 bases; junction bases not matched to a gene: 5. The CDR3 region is CASSLRQGNTEAFF. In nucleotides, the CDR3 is TGTGCCAGTAGTCTCCGACAGGGAAACACTGAAGCTTTCTTT.

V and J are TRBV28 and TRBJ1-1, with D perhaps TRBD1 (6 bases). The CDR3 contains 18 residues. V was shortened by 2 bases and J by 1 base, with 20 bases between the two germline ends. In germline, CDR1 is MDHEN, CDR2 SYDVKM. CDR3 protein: CASSLRGKDRLRNTEAFF. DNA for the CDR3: TGTGCCAGCAGTTTAAGGGGGAAAGACAGATTAAGGAACACTGAAGCTTTCTTT. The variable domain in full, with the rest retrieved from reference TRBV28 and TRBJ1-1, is DVKVTQSSRYLVKRTGEKVFLECVQDMDHENMFWYRQDPGLGLRLIYFSYDVKMKEKGDIPEGYSVSREKKERFSLILESASTNQTSMYLCASSLRGKDRLRNTEAFFGQGTRLTVV.

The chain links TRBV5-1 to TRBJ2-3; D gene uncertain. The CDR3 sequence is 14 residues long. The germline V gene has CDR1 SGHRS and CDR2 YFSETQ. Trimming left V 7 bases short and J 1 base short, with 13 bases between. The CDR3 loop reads CASDFGSGTDTQYF. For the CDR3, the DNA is TGCGCCAGCGACTTCGGCTCGGGCACAGATACGCAGTATTTT.

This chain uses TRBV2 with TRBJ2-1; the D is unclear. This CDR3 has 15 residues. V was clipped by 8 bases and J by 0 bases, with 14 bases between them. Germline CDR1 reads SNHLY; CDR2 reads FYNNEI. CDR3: CASAPGTASYNEQFF. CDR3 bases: TGTGCCAGCGCCCCAGGCACAGCCTCCTACAATGAGCAGTTCTTC.

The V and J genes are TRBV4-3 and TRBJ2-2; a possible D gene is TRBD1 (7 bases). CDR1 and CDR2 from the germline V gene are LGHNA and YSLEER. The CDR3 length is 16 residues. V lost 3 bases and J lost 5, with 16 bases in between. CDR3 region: CASSQLHRGLTGELFF. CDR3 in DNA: TGCGCCAGCAGCCAGCTCCACAGGGGACTTACCGGGGAGCTGTTTTTT.

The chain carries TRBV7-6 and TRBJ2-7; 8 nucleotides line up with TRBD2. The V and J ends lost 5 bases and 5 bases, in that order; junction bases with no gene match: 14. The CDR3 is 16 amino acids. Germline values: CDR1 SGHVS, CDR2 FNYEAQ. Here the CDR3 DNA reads TGTGCCAGCAGCACCTACGGACTAGCCGAGTCGCACGAGCAGTACTTC. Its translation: CASSTYGLAESHEQYF.

Here the CDR3 DNA reads TGTGCCAGCAGTGAATGGGGGGATTTGAACACTGAAGCTTTCTTT. Its protein product is CASSEWGDLNTEAFF. This chain joins TRBV25-1 and TRBJ1-1; D is perhaps TRBD1 (5 bases). The CDR3 has 15 residues. Germline CDR1 and CDR2: MGHDK and SYGVNS. V lost 1 base and J 0 bases, leaving 9 bases between the germline ends. The whole variable domain, remainder taken from reference TRBV25-1 and TRBJ1-1, is EADIYQTPRYLVIGTGKKITLECSQTMGHDKMYWYQQDPGMELHLIHYSYGVNSTEKGDLSSESTVSRIRTEHFPLTLESARPSHTSQYLCASSEWGDLNTEAFFGQGTRLTVV.

The CDR3: CASSVSGSRYETQYF. CDR3 sequence (DNA): TGTGCCAGCAGCGTTAGCGGGAGTCGTTACGAGACCCAGTACTTC. V and J are TRBV9 and TRBJ2-5, with 9 nucleotides matching TRBD2. Germline V gene lookup returns CDR1 SGDLS and CDR2 YYNGEE. With 2 bases clipped from V and 5 bases from J, the junction kept 7 bases outside the gene matches. CDR3 length: 15 amino acids.

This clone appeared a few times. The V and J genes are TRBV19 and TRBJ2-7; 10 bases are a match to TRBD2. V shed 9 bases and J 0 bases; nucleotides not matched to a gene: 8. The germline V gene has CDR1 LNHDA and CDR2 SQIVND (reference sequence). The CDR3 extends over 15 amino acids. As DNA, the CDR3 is TGTGCCAGGAAAATTAGCGGGAGGTCCTCCTACGAGCAGTACTTC. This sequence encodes CARKISGRSSYEQYF. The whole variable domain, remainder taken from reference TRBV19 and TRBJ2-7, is DGGITQSPKYLFRKEGQNVTLSCEQNLNHDAMYWYRQDPGQGLRLIYYSQIVNDFQKGDIAEGYSVSREKKESFPLTVTSAQKNPTAFYLCARKISGRSSYEQYFGPGTRLTVT.

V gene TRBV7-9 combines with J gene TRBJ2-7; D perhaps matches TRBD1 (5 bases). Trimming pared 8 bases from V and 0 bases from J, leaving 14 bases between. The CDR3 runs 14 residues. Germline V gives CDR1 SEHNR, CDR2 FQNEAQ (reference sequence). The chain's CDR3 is CASGPGQGSYEQYF. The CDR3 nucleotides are TGTGCCAGCGGCCCCGGGCAGGGCTCCTACGAGCAGTACTTC.

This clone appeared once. The CDR3 nucleotides read TGCGCCAGCAGTGAGAGCGGACGGAGTGAAGCTTTCTTT. This encodes CASSESGRSEAFF. The J gene is TRBJ1-1, the V gene TRBV10-2, with D unresolved. The germline V gene has CDR1 WSHSY and CDR2 SAAADI. V shed 2 bases and J shed 7 bases, with 11 bases lying between them. The CDR3 is made up of 13 amino acids.

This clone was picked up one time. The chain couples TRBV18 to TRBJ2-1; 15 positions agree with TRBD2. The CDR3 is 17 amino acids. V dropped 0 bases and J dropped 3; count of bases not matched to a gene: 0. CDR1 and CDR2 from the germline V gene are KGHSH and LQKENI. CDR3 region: CASSPPGLAGGYNEQFF. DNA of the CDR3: TGTGCCAGCTCACCACCGGGACTAGCGGGGGGCTACAATGAGCAGTTCTTC.

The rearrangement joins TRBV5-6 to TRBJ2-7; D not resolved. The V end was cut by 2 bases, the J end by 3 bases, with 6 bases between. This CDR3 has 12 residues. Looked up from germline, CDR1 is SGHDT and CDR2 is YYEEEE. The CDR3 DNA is TGTGCCAGCAGCTTCGAGTTCTACGAGCAGTACTTC. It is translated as CASSFEFYEQYF. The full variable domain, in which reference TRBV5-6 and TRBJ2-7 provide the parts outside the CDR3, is DAGVTQSPTHLIKTRGQQVTLRCSPKSGHDTVSWYQQALGQGPQFIFQYYEEEERQRGNFPDRFSGHQFPNYSSELNVNALLLGDSALYLCASSFEFYEQYFGPGTRLTVT.

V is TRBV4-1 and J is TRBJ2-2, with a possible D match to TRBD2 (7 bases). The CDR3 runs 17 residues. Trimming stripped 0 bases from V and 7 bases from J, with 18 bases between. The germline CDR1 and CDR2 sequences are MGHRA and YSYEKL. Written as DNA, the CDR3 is TGCGCCAGCAGCCAAGACGGGGCGGGGGCCCATGGCGGGGAGCTGTTTTTT. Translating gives CASSQDGAGAHGGELFF.

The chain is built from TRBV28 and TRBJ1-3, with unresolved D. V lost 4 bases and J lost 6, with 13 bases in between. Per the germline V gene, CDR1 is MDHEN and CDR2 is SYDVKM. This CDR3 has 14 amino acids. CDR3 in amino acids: CASSSPLFVNTIYF. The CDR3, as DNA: TGTGCCAGCAGTTCCCCCTTGTTTGTAAACACCATATATTTT.

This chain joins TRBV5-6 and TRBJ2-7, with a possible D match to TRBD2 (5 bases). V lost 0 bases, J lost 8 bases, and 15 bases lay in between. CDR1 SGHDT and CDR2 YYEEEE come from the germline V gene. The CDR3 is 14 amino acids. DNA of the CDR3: TGTGCCAGCAGCTTGGCCAATCGGACTCCACAGCAGTACTTC. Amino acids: CASSLANRTPQQYF.

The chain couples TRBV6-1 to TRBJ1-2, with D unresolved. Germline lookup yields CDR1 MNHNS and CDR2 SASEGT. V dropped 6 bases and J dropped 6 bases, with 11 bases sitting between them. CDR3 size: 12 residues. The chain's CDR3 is CASSHGIHGYTF. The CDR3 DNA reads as TGTGCCAGCAGCCACGGGATTCATGGCTACACCTTC.

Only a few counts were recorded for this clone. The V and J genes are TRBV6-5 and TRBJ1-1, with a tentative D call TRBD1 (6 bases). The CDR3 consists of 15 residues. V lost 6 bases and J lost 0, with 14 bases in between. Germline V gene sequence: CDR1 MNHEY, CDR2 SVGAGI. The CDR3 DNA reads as TGTGCCAGCAGCCCGGACAGCATAATGAACACTGAAGCTTTCTTT. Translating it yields CASSPDSIMNTEAFF.